The rows below give T cell receptor beta chains drawn from one sample of a study of blood T cell repertoires in COVID-19. The assay was immunoSEQ multiplex PCR, and TCRdb's table has in-frame clones only and misses some. The sample consists of 150,000 to 200,000 clones, about 86% of them appearing once. Sequencing input: peripheral blood. These receptors all come from a woman older than 75 with acute or convalescent COVID-19. Each CDR3 is given with its conserved first and last residue. The order of the fields is D gene, V gene, J gene, clone size, CDR3 DNA, CDR3 protein. D genes are given only for firm matches. For some rows the clone size is stated as once, few or many, or as a class when expanded; others skip it.

d_gene: TRBD1; v_gene: TRBV19; j_gene: TRBJ1-3; abundance: .; CDR3nt: TGTGCCAGTAGTATGGGACAGGCCCCTGGAAACACCATATATTTT; CDR3aa: CASSMGQAPGNTIYF
d_gene: TRBD1; v_gene: TRBV5-6; j_gene: TRBJ1-6; abundance: .; CDR3nt: TGTGCCAGCAGCTTGAGGACAGGTGATTCACCCCTCCACTTT; CDR3aa: CASSLRTGDSPLHF
d_gene: TRBD1; v_gene: TRBV7-2; j_gene: TRBJ1-1; abundance: .; CDR3nt: TGTGCCAGCAGCCTTGACAGGGCCCGGGGAGCTTTCTTT; CDR3aa: CASSLDRARGAFF
d_gene: TRBD1; v_gene: TRBV5-1; j_gene: TRBJ2-7; abundance: few; CDR3nt: TGCGCCAGCAGCTTAACAGGGACAGGGTCCTACGAGCAGTACTTC; CDR3aa: CASSLTGTGSYEQYF
d_gene: .; v_gene: TRBV6-5; j_gene: TRBJ2-2; abundance: .; CDR3nt: TGTGCCATCCAGGACTCTTTAAACACCGGGGAGCTGTTTTTT; CDR3aa: CAIQDSLNTGELFF
d_gene: TRBD2; v_gene: TRBV18; j_gene: TRBJ2-3; abundance: .; CDR3nt: TGTGCCAGCTCATTCCGCGGGGGTAGGCCAGATACGCAGTATTTT; CDR3aa: CASSFRGGRPDTQYF
d_gene: TRBD2; v_gene: TRBV5-4; j_gene: TRBJ2-5; abundance: .; CDR3nt: TGTGCCAGCAGCTCCGGGACTAGCGGGAACTACTACCAAGAGACCCAGTACTTC; CDR3aa: CASSSGTSGNYYQETQYF
d_gene: .; v_gene: TRBV6-6; j_gene: TRBJ1-2; abundance: once; CDR3nt: TGTGCCAGCAGTGCTTCAGCGGACTCTAACTATGGCTACACCTTC; CDR3aa: CASSASADSNYGYTF
d_gene: TRBD1; v_gene: TRBV19; j_gene: TRBJ2-7; abundance: .; CDR3nt: TGTGCCAGTAGTATGGGACAGGGAGGGCTCGAGCAGTACTTC; CDR3aa: CASSMGQGGLEQYF
d_gene: TRBD1; v_gene: TRBV23-1; j_gene: TRBJ1-5; abundance: .; CDR3nt: TGCGCCAGCAGTCAATCAGGACAGGGCAGTCAGCCCCAGCATTTT; CDR3aa: CASSQSGQGSQPQHF
d_gene: .; v_gene: TRBV2; j_gene: TRBJ1-1; abundance: .; CDR3nt: TGTGCCAGCAGTCTGGGACTGACCGTCACTGAAGCTTTCTTT; CDR3aa: CASSLGLTVTEAFF
d_gene: .; v_gene: TRBV5-1; j_gene: TRBJ2-1; abundance: .; CDR3nt: TGCGCCAGCAGCTTCGGGGGACCCCCTTTGGATGAGCAGTTCTTC; CDR3aa: CASSFGGPPLDEQFF
d_gene: TRBD2; v_gene: TRBV4-1; j_gene: TRBJ2-2; abundance: .; CDR3nt: TGCGCCAGCAGCCAAGAAAGACTAGCGGGATCCACCGGGGAGCTGTTTTTT; CDR3aa: CASSQERLAGSTGELFF
d_gene: .; v_gene: TRBV28; j_gene: TRBJ2-5; abundance: .; CDR3nt: TGTGCCAGCAGGTTACAGGTGGGGGGACCGGGGACCCAGTACTTC; CDR3aa: CASRLQVGGPGTQYF
d_gene: .; v_gene: TRBV18; j_gene: TRBJ1-3; abundance: .; CDR3nt: TGTGCCAGCTCACCTCTTCAGGGGTACCCTGGAAACACCATATATTTT; CDR3aa: CASSPLQGYPGNTIYF
d_gene: .; v_gene: TRBV6-5; j_gene: TRBJ2-5; abundance: .; CDR3nt: TGTGCCAGCAGTATAACTAGAGGGGAGACCCAGTACTTC; CDR3aa: CASSITRGETQYF
d_gene: TRBD2; v_gene: TRBV5-4; j_gene: TRBJ2-2; abundance: .; CDR3nt: TGTGCCAGCAGCTTGCCCGGGACTAGCGCCGGGGAGCTGTTTTTT; CDR3aa: CASSLPGTSAGELFF
d_gene: TRBD2; v_gene: TRBV20-1; j_gene: TRBJ2-3; abundance: .; CDR3nt: TGCAGTGCTAGTACTAGCGGGAGAGGTTCAGGCACAGATACGCAGTATTTT; CDR3aa: CSASTSGRGSGTDTQYF
d_gene: TRBD1; v_gene: TRBV27; j_gene: TRBJ2-7; abundance: .; CDR3nt: TGTGCCAGCAGTTACTGGACAGGGGCCGAGCAGTACTTC; CDR3aa: CASSYWTGAEQYF
d_gene: TRBD2; v_gene: TRBV19; j_gene: TRBJ2-1; abundance: .; CDR3nt: TGTGCCACCGACCCGAAAGCGGGAAACTCCTACAATGAGCAGTTCTTC; CDR3aa: CATDPKAGNSYNEQFF
d_gene: .; v_gene: TRBV5-1; j_gene: TRBJ2-2; abundance: .; CDR3nt: TGCGCCAGCAGCTTGGCCGCCTTAGGGGCTGGGGAGCTGTTTTTT; CDR3aa: CASSLAALGAGELFF
d_gene: .; v_gene: TRBV2; j_gene: TRBJ2-1; abundance: .; CDR3nt: TGTGCCAGCAGAAGCGTCACGTCCTACAATGAGCAGTTCTTC; CDR3aa: CASRSVTSYNEQFF
d_gene: TRBD2; v_gene: TRBV5-1; j_gene: TRBJ2-3; abundance: .; CDR3nt: TGCGCCAGCATTCCTGCGGGAGGCAGCACAGATACGCAGTATTTT; CDR3aa: CASIPAGGSTDTQYF
d_gene: TRBD1; v_gene: TRBV18; j_gene: TRBJ1-6; abundance: .; CDR3nt: TGTGCCAGCTCACTCCGGGACAGGGGTCAGTATAATTCACCCCTCCACTTT; CDR3aa: CASSLRDRGQYNSPLHF
d_gene: TRBD2; v_gene: TRBV4-2; j_gene: TRBJ2-2; abundance: .; CDR3nt: TGTGCCAGCAGCCAAATAGCGGGGACATGGGGAAAGAACACCGGGGAGCTGTTTTTT; CDR3aa: CASSQIAGTWGKNTGELFF
d_gene: .; v_gene: TRBV29-1; j_gene: TRBJ1-4; abundance: .; CDR3nt: TGCAGCGCAGGAACAGCAAACCTTAATGAAAAACTGTTTTTT; CDR3aa: CSAGTANLNEKLFF
d_gene: .; v_gene: TRBV7-2; j_gene: TRBJ2-4; abundance: .; CDR3nt: TGTGCCAGCAGCCCGTCCGCGAGCAAAAACATTCAGTACTTC; CDR3aa: CASSPSASKNIQYF
d_gene: TRBD1; v_gene: TRBV30; j_gene: TRBJ2-1; abundance: .; CDR3nt: TGTGCCTGGAGTCTTGGGACAGGGCCCAATGAGCAGTTCTTC; CDR3aa: CAWSLGTGPNEQFF
d_gene: .; v_gene: TRBV28; j_gene: TRBJ1-2; abundance: .; CDR3nt: TGTGCCAGCAGTTTGGTACAGGATAGACGCTACACCTTC; CDR3aa: CASSLVQDRRYTF
d_gene: .; v_gene: TRBV19; j_gene: TRBJ1-1; abundance: .; CDR3nt: TGTGCCAGTAGCGAACAGGTGAACACTGAAGCTTTCTTT; CDR3aa: CASSEQVNTEAFF
d_gene: .; v_gene: TRBV10-3; j_gene: TRBJ1-2; abundance: .; CDR3nt: TGTGCCATTAGGCCAGAGACTAGCTATGGCTACACCTTC; CDR3aa: CAIRPETSYGYTF
d_gene: TRBD1; v_gene: TRBV6-1; j_gene: TRBJ1-4; abundance: .; CDR3nt: TGTGCCAGCAGTGAAGAGAACCCAGGGGGCGCCGGAAAAAAACTGTTTTTT; CDR3aa: CASSEENPGGAGKKLFF